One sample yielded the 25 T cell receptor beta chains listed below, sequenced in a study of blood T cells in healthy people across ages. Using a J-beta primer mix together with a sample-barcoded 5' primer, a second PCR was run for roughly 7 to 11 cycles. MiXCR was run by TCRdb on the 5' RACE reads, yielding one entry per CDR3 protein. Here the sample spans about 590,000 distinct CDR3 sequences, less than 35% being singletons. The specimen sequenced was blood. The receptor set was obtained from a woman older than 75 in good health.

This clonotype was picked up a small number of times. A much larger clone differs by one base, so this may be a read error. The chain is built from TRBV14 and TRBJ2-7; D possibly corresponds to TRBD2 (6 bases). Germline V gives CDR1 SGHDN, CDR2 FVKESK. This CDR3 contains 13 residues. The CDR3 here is CTSRSGGNYEQYF. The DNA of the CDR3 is TGTACCAGCAGATCTGGAGGGAACTACGAGCAGTACTTC.

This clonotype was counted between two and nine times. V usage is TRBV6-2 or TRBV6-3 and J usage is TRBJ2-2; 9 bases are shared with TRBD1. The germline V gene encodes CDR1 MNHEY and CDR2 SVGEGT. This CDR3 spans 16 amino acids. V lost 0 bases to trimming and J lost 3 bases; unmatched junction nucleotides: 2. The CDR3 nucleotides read TGTGCCAGCAGTTACTCCGGGGACAGGGACACCGGGGAGCTGTTTTTT. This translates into CASSYSGDRDTGELFF.

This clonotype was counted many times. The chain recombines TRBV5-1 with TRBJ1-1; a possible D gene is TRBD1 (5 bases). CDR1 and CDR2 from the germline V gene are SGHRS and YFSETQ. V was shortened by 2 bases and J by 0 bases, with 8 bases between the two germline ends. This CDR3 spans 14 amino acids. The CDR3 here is CASSFGGMNTEAFF. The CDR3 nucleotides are TGCGCCAGCAGCTTCGGGGGAATGAACACTGAAGCTTTCTTT.

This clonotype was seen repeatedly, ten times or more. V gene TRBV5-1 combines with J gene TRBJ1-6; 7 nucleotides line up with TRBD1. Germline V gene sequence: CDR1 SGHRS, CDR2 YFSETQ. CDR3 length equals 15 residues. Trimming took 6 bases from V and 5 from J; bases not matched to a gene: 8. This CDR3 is CASTPAGTDNSPLHF. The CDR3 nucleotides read TGCGCCAGCACCCCAGCCGGGACAGATAATTCACCCCTCCACTTT.

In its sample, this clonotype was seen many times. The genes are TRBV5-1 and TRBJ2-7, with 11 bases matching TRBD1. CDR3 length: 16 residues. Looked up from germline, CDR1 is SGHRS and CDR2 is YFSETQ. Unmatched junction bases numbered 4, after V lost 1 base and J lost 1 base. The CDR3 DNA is TGCGCCAGCAGCTTGACTGGGACAGGGGGATCCTACGAGCAGTACTTC. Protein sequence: CASSLTGTGGSYEQYF.

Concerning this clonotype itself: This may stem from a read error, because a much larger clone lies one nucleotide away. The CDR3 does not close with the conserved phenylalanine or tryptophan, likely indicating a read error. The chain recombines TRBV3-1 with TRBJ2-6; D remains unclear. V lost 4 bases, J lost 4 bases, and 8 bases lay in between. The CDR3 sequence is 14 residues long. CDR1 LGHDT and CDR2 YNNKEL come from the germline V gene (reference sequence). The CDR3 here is CASSRGPGANVLTV. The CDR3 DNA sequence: TGTGCCAGCAGCCGGGGTCCCGGGGCCAACGTCCTGACTGTC.

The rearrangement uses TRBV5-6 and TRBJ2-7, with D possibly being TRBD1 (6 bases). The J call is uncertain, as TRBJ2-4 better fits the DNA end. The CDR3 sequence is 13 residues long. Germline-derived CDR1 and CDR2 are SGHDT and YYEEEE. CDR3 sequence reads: CASSLADRNIQYF. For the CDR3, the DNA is TGTGCCAGCAGCTTGGCGGACAGAAACATTCAGTACTTC.

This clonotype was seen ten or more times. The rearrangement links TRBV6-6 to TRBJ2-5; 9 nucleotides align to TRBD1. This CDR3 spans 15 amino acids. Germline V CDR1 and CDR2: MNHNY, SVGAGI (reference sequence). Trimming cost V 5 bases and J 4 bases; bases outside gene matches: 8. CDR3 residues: CASSAPGQGIETQYF. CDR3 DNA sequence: TGTGCCAGCAGTGCCCCCGGACAGGGGATAGAGACCCAGTACTTC.

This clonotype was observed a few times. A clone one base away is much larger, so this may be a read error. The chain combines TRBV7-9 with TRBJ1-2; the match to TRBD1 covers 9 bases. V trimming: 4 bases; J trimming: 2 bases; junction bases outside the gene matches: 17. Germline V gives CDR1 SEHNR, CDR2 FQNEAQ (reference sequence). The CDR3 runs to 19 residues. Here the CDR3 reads CASSSGLLRTGGKNYGYTF. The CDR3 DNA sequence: TGTGCCAGCAGCTCAGGACTTCTCCGCACAGGGGGCAAGAACTATGGCTACACCTTC.

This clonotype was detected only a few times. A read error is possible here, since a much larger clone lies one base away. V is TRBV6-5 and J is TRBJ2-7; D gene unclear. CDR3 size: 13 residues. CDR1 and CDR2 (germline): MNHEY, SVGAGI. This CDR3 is CASRYSTSYEQYF. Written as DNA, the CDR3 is TGTGCCAGCAGGTACTCAACTTCCTACGAGCAGTACTTC.

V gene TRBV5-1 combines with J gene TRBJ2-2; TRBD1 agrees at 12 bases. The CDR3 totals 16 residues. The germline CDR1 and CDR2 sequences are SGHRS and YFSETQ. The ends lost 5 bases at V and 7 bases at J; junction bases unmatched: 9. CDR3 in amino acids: CASRPQGQGAIGELFF. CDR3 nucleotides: TGCGCCAGCAGACCCCAGGGACAGGGGGCAATCGGGGAGCTGTTTTTT.

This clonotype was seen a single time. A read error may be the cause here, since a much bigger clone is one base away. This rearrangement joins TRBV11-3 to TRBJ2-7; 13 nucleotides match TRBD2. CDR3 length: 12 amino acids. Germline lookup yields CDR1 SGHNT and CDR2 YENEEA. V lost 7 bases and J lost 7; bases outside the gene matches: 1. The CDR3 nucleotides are TGTGCCAGCAAGGGACTAGCGGGGGAGCAGTACTTC. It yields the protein CASKGLAGEQYF. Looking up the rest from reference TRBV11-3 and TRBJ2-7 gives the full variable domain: EAGVVQSPRYKIIEKKQPVAFWCNPISGHNTLYWYLQNLGQGPELLIRYENEEAVDDSQLPKDRFSAERLKGVDSTLKIQPAELGDSAVYLCASKGLAGEQYFGPGTRLTVT.

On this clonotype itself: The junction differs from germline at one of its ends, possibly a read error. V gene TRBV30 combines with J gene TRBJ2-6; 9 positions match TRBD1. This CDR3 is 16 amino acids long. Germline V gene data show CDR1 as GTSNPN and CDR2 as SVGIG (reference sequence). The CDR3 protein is CARRDRELSGANVLTF. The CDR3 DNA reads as TGTGCCCGGAGGGACAGGGAACTCTCTGGGGCCAACGTCCTGACTTTC.

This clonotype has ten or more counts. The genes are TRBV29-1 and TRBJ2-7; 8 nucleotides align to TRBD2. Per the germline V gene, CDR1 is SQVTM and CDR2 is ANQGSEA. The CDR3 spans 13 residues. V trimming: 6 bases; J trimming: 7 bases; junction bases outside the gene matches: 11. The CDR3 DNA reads TGCAGCGTCCTGGGAGCGGGGGCCGGTGAGCAGTACTTC. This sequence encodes CSVLGAGAGEQYF.

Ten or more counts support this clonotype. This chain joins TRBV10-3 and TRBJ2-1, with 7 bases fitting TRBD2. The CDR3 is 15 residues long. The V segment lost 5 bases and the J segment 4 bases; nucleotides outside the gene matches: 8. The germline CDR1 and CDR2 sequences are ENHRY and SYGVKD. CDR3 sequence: CAISSGDAYYNEQFF. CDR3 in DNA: TGTGCCATCAGTAGCGGGGATGCCTATTACAATGAGCAGTTCTTC.

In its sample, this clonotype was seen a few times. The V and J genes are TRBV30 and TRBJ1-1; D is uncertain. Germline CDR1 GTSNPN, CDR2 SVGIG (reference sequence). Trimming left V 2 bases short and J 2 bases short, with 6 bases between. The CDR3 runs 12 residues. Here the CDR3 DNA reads TGTGCCTGGAGTTCCTTTAACACTGAAGCTTTCTTT. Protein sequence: CAWSSFNTEAFF. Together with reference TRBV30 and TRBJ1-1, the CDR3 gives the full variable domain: SQTIHQWPATLVQPVGSPLSLECTVEGTSNPNLYWYRQAAGRGLQLLFYSVGIGQISSEVPQNLSASRPQDRQFILSSKKLLLSDSGFYLCAWSSFNTEAFFGQGTRLTVV.

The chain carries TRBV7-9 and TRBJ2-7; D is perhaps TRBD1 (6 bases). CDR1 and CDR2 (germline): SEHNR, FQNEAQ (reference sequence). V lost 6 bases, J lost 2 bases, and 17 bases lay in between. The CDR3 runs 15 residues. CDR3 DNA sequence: TGTGCCAGCAGTTTCGACAGGAAAAGGGCCTACGAGCAGTACTTC. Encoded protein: CASSFDRKRAYEQYF.

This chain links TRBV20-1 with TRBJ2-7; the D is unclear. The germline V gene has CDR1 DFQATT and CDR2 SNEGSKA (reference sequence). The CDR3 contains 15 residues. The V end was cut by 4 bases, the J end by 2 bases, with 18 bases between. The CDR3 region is CSATPNVGLAYEQYF. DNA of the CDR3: TGCAGTGCTACCCCCAATGTGGGGTTGGCCTACGAGCAGTACTTC.

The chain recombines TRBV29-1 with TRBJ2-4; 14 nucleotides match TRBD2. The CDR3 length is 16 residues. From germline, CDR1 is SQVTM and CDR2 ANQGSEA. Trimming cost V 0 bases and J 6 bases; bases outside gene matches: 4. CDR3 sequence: CSVEEGTSGSGNIQYF. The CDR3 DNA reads TGCAGCGTTGAAGAAGGGACTAGCGGGAGTGGAAACATTCAGTACTTC.

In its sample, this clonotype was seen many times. The CDR3 DNA follows: TGTGCCAGCAGCACGCTACAGGGAAATCAGCCCCAGCATTTT. It encodes CASSTLQGNQPQHF. V and J are TRBV7-9 and TRBJ1-5; maybe TRBD1 (6 bases). CDR3 length: 14 amino acids. The V end was cut by 5 bases, the J end by 4 bases, with 12 bases between. CDR1 is SEHNR and CDR2 is FQNEAQ in the germline V gene (reference sequence).

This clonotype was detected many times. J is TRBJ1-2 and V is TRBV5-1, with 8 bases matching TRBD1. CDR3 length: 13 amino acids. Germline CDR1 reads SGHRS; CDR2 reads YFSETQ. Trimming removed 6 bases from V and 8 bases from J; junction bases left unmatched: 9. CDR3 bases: TGCGCCAGCATGGGTCAGGGGGCGAGCGGCTACACCTTC. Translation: CASMGQGASGYTF.

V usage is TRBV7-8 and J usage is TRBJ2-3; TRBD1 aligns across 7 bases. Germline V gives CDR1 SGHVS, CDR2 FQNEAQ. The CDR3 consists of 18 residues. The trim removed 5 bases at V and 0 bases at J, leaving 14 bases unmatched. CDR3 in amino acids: CASSPEGARSISTDTQYF. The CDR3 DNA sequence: TGTGCCAGCAGCCCAGAGGGGGCGCGGTCGATTAGCACAGATACGCAGTATTTT.

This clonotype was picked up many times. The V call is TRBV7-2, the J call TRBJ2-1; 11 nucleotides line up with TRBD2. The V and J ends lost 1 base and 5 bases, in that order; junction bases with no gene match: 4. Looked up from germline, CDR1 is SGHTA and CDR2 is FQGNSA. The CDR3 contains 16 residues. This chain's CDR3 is CASSLGLAGGHNEQFF. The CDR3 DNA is TGTGCCAGCAGCTTAGGGCTAGCGGGGGGCCACAATGAGCAGTTCTTC.

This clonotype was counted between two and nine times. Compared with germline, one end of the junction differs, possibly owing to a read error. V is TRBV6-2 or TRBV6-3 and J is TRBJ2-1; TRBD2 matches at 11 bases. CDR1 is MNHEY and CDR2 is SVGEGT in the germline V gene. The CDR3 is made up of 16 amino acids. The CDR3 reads CASSGGTSGPYNERFF. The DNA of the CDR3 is TGTGCCAGCAGTGGGGGGACTAGCGGACCCTACAATGAGCGGTTCTTC.

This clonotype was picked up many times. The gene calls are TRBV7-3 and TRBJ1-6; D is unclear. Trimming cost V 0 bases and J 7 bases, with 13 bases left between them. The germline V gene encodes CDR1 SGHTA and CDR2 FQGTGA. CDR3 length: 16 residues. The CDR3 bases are TGTGCCAGCAGCTTAACAGTGGAGGTTTCGAATTCACCCCTCCACTTT. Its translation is CASSLTVEVSNSPLHF.